The clone carrying this T cell receptor (beta chain) was detected only once. What it binds is not known. This CDR3 contains 14 residues. V lost 4 bases and J lost 3; bases outside the gene matches: 5. The germline gives CDR1 SEHNR, CDR2 FQNEAQ (reference sequence). The data were obtained in a study of TIL therapy for anti-PD-1-resistant metastatic lung cancer. On the study more broadly: Tumor harvest preceded PD-1/PD-L1 blockade, followed by nivolumab treatment. Median tumor PD-L1 proportion score was under 6.5%. Broader study findings: After infusion, TIL clonotypes partly replaced peripheral T cells and declined over months. Treatment-naive, never-smoker and oncogene-addicted patients were overrepresented in this highly selected cohort.

This was the immunoSEQ v3 assay. Clones were read by immunoSEQ multiplex PCR, and TCRdb kept only the in-frame ones, dropping some. The sample contains tens of thousands of clones, roughly 84% of which appear only once. Sample time point: pre-treatment sample, taken before nivolumab and TIL therapy. The rearrangement joins TRBV7-9 to TRBJ2-7; 8 positions agree with TRBD1. This sequence was found in a person aged 30 to 80 with non-small cell lung cancer. The sequenced sample was blood, obtained at baseline. CDR3 loop: CASSSSTGGYEQYF. In DNA, the CDR3 is TGTGCCAGCAGCTCTAGTACAGGGGGCTACGAGCAGTACTTC.